These T cell receptor beta chains were read from a single sample in a study of blood T cell repertoires in COVID-19. Clones were read by immunoSEQ multiplex PCR, and TCRdb kept only the in-frame ones, dropping some. Among around 300,000 clones listed, around 90% were seen once. The sequenced sample was peripheral blood. These receptors all come from a man in his fifties with active or convalescent COVID-19. Each CDR3 is given with its conserved first and last residue. The D gene is left open where the match is weak. Clone size is given for some rows only: seen once, a few or many times, or a class if the clone is expanded.

v_call	clone_size	j_call	d_call	cdr3_aa	cdr3_nt
TRBV5-1	-	TRBJ2-5	-	CASSPVDQETQYF	TGCGCCAGCAGCCCCGTCGACCAAGAGACCCAGTACTTC
TRBV6-5	-	TRBJ1-6	-	CASSTRQNSPLHF	TGTGCCAGCAGTACAAGACAGAATTCACCCCTCCACTTT
TRBV7-2	-	TRBJ1-5	TRBD1	CASSLGGQGLLQPQHF	TGTGCCAGCAGCTTAGGGGGACAGGGACTTTTGCAGCCCCAGCATTTT
TRBV19	-	TRBJ2-4	-	CASTVGSAKNIQYF	TGTGCCAGTACGGTAGGGAGCGCCAAAAACATTCAGTACTTC
TRBV9	-	TRBJ2-3	-	CASSVGADPSTDTQYF	TGTGCCAGCAGCGTAGGGGCTGACCCTAGCACAGATACGCAGTATTTT
TRBV7-3	-	TRBJ1-1	TRBD1	CASSLKRDRGRGTEAFF	TGTGCCAGCAGCTTAAAACGGGACAGGGGACGAGGGACTGAAGCTTTCTTT
TRBV7-9	many	TRBJ1-5	-	CASSLGAGGGNQPQHF	TGTGCCAGCAGCTTAGGAGCGGGGGGCGGCAATCAGCCCCAGCATTTT
TRBV5-1	-	TRBJ2-3	-	CASSLRGTDTQYF	TGCGCCAGCAGCTTGCGGGGCACAGATACGCAGTATTTT
TRBV4-2	-	TRBJ1-6	TRBD1	CASSQEVGQGNSPLHF	TGTGCCAGCAGCCAAGAGGTGGGACAGGGAAATTCACCCCTCCACTTT
TRBV12-3/TRBV12-4	-	TRBJ1-1	TRBD1	CASSWGQAEGAFF	TGTGCCAGCAGTTGGGGACAGGCCGAAGGAGCTTTCTTT
TRBV25-1	-	TRBJ1-4	-	CASRGPGRGGDEKLFF	TGTGCCAGCAGAGGTCCGGGGAGGGGCGGAGATGAAAAACTGTTTTTT
TRBV19	-	TRBJ1-2	TRBD1	CASSPAPDRAAGYTF	TGTGCCAGTAGTCCCGCCCCGGACAGGGCCGCTGGCTACACCTTC
TRBV2	-	TRBJ2-5	-	CASSKGILQETQYF	TGTGCCAGCAGTAAGGGGATCCTACAAGAGACCCAGTACTTC
TRBV4-1	-	TRBJ1-5	TRBD1	CASSQGQGAGQPQHF	TGCGCCAGCAGCCAAGGACAGGGGGCGGGTCAGCCCCAGCATTTT
TRBV15	-	TRBJ2-1	TRBD2	CATSREVGLAGGPLFF	TGTGCCACCAGCAGAGAAGTAGGTCTAGCGGGGGGGCCGCTGTTCTTC
TRBV24-1	-	TRBJ1-2	-	CATSDFDGYTF	TGTGCCACCAGTGATTTCGATGGCTACACCTTC